This paragraph covers one T cell receptor beta chain sequence. This sample stems from a study of T-cell memory formation after mild COVID-19. TCRdb itself ran the 5' RACE reads through MiXCR, one entry per CDR3 protein. The sample has roughly 340,000 distinct CDR3 sequences, about 15% seen once. Germline-derived CDR1 and CDR2 are SGHRS and YFSETQ. The CDR3 is made up of 17 amino acids. V was cut by 4 bases and J by 3 bases, with 22 bases left in between. The sample consisted of PBMCs or a T cell subset sorted from them (not recorded which). This chain links TRBV5-1 with TRBJ1-1; possibly TRBD1 for D (5 bases). This clonotype was sampled from a man younger than 30 who had mild COVID-19 (a few samples of this study predate the infection). Cell type and time point are not known. This chain's CDR3 is CASSNRRHLKKYTEAFF. The CDR3 coding sequence is TGCGCCAGCAGCAACAGGCGTCACCTTAAGAAGTACACTGAAGCTTTCTTT.